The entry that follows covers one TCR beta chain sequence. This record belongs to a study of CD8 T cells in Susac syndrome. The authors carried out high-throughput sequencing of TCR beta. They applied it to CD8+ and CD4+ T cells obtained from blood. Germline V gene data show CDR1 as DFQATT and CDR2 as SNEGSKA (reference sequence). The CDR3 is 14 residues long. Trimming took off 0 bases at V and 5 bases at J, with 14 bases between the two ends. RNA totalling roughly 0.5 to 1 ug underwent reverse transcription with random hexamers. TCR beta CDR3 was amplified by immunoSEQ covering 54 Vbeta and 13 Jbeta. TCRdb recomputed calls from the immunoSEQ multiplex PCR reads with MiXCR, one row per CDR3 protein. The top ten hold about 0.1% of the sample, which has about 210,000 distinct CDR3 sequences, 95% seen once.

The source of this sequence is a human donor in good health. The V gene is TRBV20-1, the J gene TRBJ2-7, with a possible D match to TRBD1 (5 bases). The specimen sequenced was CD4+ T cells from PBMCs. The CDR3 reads CSARDRQGIHEQYF. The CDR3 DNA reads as TGCAGTGCTAGAGATCGTCAGGGTATCCACGAGCAGTACTTC.